The clone carrying this T cell receptor beta chain was observed a few times. The target antigen is unknown. This entry belongs to a study of identical twins. Whole-study results and caveats: The same donors were not followed; conclusions instead depended on cross-sectional statistical analysis. There is a chance that invariant MAIT and iNKT cells partially muddied zero-insertion analyses.

J was trimmed by 8 bases and V by 5 bases; bases with no gene match: 11. This CDR3 region has 15 residues. Looked up from germline, CDR1 is SGHVS and CDR2 is FQNEAQ. TCRdb passed the 5' RACE reads through MiXCR, listing each CDR3 protein once. The profile covers 500,000 to 550,000 distinct CDR3 sequences, with 20% to 25% appearing a single time and roughly 0.5% taken by the ten largest. Every one of the donors was a healthy Caucasian. The same data also contributed to another study, on yellow fever vaccine responses in identical twins. As that report states: The authors reported partly convergent, partly personalized vaccine responses in identical twins.

The chain carries TRBV7-8 and TRBJ2-1; 8 nucleotides agree with TRBD2. Sample: CD4+ T cells sorted from blood. This receptor was identified in a woman aged 18-29 years in good health. CDR3 nucleotides: TGTGCCAGCAGCCGAGACGTAAGGACTAGCCATGAGCAGTTCTTC. Residues: CASSRDVRTSHEQFF.